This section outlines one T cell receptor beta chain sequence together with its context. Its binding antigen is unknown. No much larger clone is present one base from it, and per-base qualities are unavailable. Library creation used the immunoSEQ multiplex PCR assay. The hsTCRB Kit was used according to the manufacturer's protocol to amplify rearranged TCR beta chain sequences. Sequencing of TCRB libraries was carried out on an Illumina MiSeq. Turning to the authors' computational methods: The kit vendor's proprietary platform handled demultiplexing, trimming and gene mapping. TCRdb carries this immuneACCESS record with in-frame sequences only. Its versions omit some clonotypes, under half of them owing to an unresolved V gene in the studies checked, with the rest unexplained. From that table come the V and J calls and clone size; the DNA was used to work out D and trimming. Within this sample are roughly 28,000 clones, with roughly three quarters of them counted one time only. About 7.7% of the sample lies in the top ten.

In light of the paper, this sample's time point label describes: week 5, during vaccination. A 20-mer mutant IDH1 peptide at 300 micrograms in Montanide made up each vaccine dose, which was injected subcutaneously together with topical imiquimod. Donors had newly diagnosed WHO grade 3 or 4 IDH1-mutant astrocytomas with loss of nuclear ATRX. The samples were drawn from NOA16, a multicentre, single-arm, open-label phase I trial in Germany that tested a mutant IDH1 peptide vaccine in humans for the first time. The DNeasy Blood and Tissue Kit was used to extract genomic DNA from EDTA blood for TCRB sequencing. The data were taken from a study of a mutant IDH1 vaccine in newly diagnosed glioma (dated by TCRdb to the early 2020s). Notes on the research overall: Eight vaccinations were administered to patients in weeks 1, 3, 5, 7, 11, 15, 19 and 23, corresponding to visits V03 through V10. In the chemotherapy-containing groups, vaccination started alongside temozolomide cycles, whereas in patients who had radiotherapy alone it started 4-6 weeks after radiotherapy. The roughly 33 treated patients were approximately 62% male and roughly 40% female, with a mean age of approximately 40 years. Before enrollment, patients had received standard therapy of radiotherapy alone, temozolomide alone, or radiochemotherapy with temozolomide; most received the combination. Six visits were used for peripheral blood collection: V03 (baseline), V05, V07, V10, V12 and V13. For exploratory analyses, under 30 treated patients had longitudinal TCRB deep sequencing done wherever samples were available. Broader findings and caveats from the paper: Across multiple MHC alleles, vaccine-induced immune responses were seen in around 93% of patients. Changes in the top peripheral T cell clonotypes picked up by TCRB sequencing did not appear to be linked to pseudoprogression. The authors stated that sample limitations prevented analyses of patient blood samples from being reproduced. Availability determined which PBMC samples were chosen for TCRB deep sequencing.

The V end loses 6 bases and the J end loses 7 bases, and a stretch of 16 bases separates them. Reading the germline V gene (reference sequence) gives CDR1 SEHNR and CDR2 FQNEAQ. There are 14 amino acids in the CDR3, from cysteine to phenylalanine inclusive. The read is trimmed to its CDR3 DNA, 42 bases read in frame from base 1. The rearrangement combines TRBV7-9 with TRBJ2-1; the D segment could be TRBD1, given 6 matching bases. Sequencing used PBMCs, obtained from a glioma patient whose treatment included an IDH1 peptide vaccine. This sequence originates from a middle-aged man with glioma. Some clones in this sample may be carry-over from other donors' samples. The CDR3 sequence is CASRTGTLRNEQFF. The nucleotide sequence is TGTGCCAGCAGAACCGGGACATTGCGGAATGAGCAGTTCTTC.